A selection of T cell receptor beta chains follows, all from one sample in a study of post-analysis software for immune sequencing data. Each CDR3 protein is one row after TCRdb ran MiXCR on the PCR reads. The table has some 260,000 distinct CDR3 sequences, just over 35% seen once; the top ten hold around 5%. The sample taken for sequencing was blood. These receptors were taken from a girl aged 5-17 years with multiple sclerosis. The CDR3 runs from the conserved cysteine through the conserved F or W. The order of the fields is V gene, J gene, clone size, D gene, CDR3 protein, CDR3 DNA. A D gene is named only where the DNA matches it firmly. Clone sizes are given selectively: once, few, many, or a class where the clone is expanded.

TRBV9,TRBJ2-1,many,TRBD2,CASSPGTSGSSYNEQFF,TGTGCCAGCAGCCCCGGGACTAGCGGGAGCTCCTACAATGAGCAGTTCTTC
TRBV9,TRBJ1-1,.,.,CASSSRDGHAFF,TGTGCCAGCAGCTCCCGGGACGGCCACGCTTTCTTT
TRBV7-6,TRBJ2-3,many,.,CASSLAGGLMNTDTQYF,TGTGCCAGCAGCTTAGCGGGCGGACTGATGAACACAGATACGCAGTATTTT
TRBV7-3,TRBJ2-1,.,TRBD2,CASSRSSGTQLNEQFF,TGTGCCAGCAGTCGGTCTAGCGGGACCCAACTCAATGAGCAGTTCTTC
TRBV6-5,TRBJ2-7,.,TRBD2,CASSPLAGPYEQYF,TGTGCCAGCAGCCCCCTAGCGGGACCCTACGAGCAGTACTTC
TRBV9,TRBJ2-6,.,TRBD1,CASSVEGTGSGANVLTF,TGTGCCAGCAGCGTAGAGGGGACAGGCTCTGGGGCCAACGTCCTGACTTTC
TRBV20-1,TRBJ2-7,many,.,CSASWQGTGEQYF,TGCAGTGCTAGTTGGCAGGGGACGGGAGAGCAGTACTTC
TRBV6-5,TRBJ1-6,many,.,CASSYGETPLHF,TGTGCCAGCAGTTATGGGGAGACACCCCTCCACTTT
TRBV21-1,TRBJ1-4,.,.,CASSKARGGTPATNEKLFF,TGTGCCAGCAGCAAAGCGAGGGGGGGGACACCAGCAACTAATGAAAAACTGTTTTTT
TRBV20-1,TRBJ2-1,many,TRBD2,CSAASGRYNEQFF,TGCAGTGCTGCTAGCGGGAGATACAATGAGCAGTTCTTC
TRBV29-1,TRBJ2-1,.,TRBD2,CSVRVPGLVVPFF,TGCAGCGTAAGAGTCCCGGGACTAGTGGTTCCGTTCTTC
TRBV12-3/TRBV12-4,TRBJ1-1,.,.,CASSPTVNTEVFF,TGTGCCAGCAGTCCCACAGTGAACACTGAAGTTTTCTTT
TRBV10-3,TRBJ2-2,.,TRBD2,CAVPAGLTTGELFF,TGTGCCGTCCCAGCGGGGCTAACCACCGGGGAGCTGTTTTTT
TRBV5-6,TRBJ1-5,many,TRBD1,CASSLQGRNQPQHF,TGTGCCAGCAGCCTACAGGGGCGCAATCAGCCCCAGCATTTT
TRBV24-1,TRBJ2-3,.,.,CATSDPKEGGSTDTQYF,TGTGCCACCAGTGATCCGAAGGAGGGCGGTAGCACAGATACGCAGTATTTT
TRBV20-1,TRBJ2-3,.,.,CSGAYTTDTQYF,TGCAGTGGGGCCTACACCACAGATACGCAGTATTTT
TRBV5-1,TRBJ1-1,.,.,CASSLAGAYTEAFF,TGCGCCAGCAGCTTGGCCGGGGCCTACACTGAAGCTTTCTTT
TRBV10-2,TRBJ2-5,many,.,CASSGRTQETQYF,TGCGCCAGCAGTGGGCGGACCCAAGAGACCCAGTACTTC
TRBV5-1,TRBJ1-2,many,.,CASSLALGGLGNGYTF,TGCGCCAGCAGCTTGGCCCTGGGGGGCTTGGGGAATGGCTACACCTTC
TRBV2,TRBJ2-7,.,TRBD1,CASSYSGTGMPYEQYF,TGTGCCAGCAGTTACTCCGGGACAGGGATGCCTTACGAGCAGTACTTC
TRBV20-1,TRBJ2-4,.,.,CSARGSSDYVQYF,TGCAGTGCTAGAGGTTCTAGCGACTACGTGCAGTACTTC
TRBV6-1,TRBJ1-1,many,TRBD1,CASSQLPGQRNTEAFF,TGTGCCAGCAGCCAACTCCCGGGACAGAGAAACACTGAAGCTTTCTTT
TRBV20-1,TRBJ1-6,.,.,CSAKGSYNSPLHF,TGCAGTGCTAAAGGCTCCTATAATTCACCCCTCCACTTT
TRBV13,TRBJ1-2,many,TRBD1,CASSLGGRGRGYGYTF,TGTGCCAGCAGCTTAGGAGGGAGGGGGCGAGGATATGGCTACACCTTC
TRBV20-1,TRBJ2-6,.,.,CSARDAGPSGANVLTF,TGCAGTGCTAGAGACGCGGGACCTTCTGGGGCCAACGTCCTGACTTTC
TRBV20-1,TRBJ2-3,many,.,CSPLLSTDTQYF,TGCAGTCCTCTTTTAAGCACAGATACGCAGTATTTT
TRBV10-3,TRBJ2-3,many,.,CAISESKRGADTQYF,TGTGCCATCAGTGAGTCGAAGAGGGGCGCAGATACGCAGTATTTT
TRBV10-3,TRBJ2-7,.,TRBD1,CAIPMGTGVARTTYEQYF,TGTGCCATCCCCATGGGGACAGGGGTCGCACGGACGACCTACGAGCAGTACTTC